This TCR beta chain was observed in a study of T-cell reconstitution after alpha-beta-depleted transplantation in children (dated by TCRdb to about 2016). Regarding the complete study: Using TCR repertoire profiling, the study followed T-cell immune reconstitution in a quantitative way in children after TCRalphabeta/CD19-depleted allogeneic hematopoietic cell transplantation.

Remarks on this clonotype: Its antigen is unknown. This may be a read error, as it is one base from a much larger clone.

Paper-wide results and their limitations: Over the following months the frequencies of hyperexpanded clones went down, and after one year T-cell counts and TCRbeta diversity were mostly credited to newly produced T cells. In some patients, the high TCRbeta diversity seen at day 60 was put down to recipient T cells and intrathymic progenitors that had survived conditioning. The apparently early alphabetaT-cell count recovery about two months after transplant was reportedly dependent on only several hundred rapidly expanded clones derived from non-depleted graft cells.

The treatment or condition label corresponds to: allogeneic hematopoietic cell transplantation with graft depleted of TCRalphabeta T cells and CD19 B cells. The transplant recipients were children given TCRalphabeta/CD19-depleted allogeneic hematopoietic cell grafts. The library was made by PCR. Data came from an Illumina HiSeq 2500. To normalize quantification of the TCRbeta repertoire, the TCR libraries were built with molecular barcoding that relied on unique molecular identifiers. The raw public reads went through TCRdb reprocessing: fastp at Q25, MiXCR clone calling, in-frame beta chains kept. Merged by CDR3 protein, the rows form single entries marked with the most common genes and DNA. The sample table lists around 440,000 distinct CDR3 sequences, under 12% of them with a count of one. 2% to 2.5% of the sample comes from the top ten. Measured from the cysteine to the phenylalanine, the CDR3 is 15 residues long. Of the read, only the CDR3 DNA is kept; its 45 bases are in frame from base 1. Taken from the germline V gene (reference sequence), the CDR1 and CDR2 loops are WNHNN and SYGVQD.

The clonotype was recovered from a child aged 2 to 15 with inherited bone marrow failure, due to receive a stem cell transplant. The receptor chain draws on TRBV10-1 and TRBJ2-3; TRBD2 matches 11 bases in the middle. The specimen comprised PBMCs, sampled before TCRalphabeta/CD19-depleted stem cell transplant. The sequenced DNA is TGCGCCAACAGTCTGACTAGCGGGATAGCAGATACGCAGTATTTT. This is translated as CANSLTSGIADTQYF.